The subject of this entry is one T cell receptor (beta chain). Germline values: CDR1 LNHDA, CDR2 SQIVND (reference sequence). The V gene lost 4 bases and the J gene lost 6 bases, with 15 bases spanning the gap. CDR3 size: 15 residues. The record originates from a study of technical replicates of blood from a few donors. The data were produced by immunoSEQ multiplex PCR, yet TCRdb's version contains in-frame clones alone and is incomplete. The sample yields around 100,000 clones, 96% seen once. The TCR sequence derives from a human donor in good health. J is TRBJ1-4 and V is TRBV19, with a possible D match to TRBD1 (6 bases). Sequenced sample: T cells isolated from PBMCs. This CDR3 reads CASSKYRDLYEKLFF. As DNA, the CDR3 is TGTGCCAGTAGTAAATACAGGGACCTATATGAAAAACTGTTTTTT. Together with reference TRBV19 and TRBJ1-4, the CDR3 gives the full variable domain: DGGITQSPKYLFRKEGQNVTLSCEQNLNHDAMYWYRQDPGQGLRLIYYSQIVNDFQKGDIAEGYSVSREKKESFPLTVTSAQKNPTAFYLCASSKYRDLYEKLFFGSGTQLSVL.